The source of this TCR beta chain is a study of T cells in localized non-small cell lung cancer. Whole-study findings and limits: Uninvolved adjacent lung had higher T cell clonality than tumor and all other tissues. It remains possible that heterogeneity exists, since only one tumor region was sequenced. Detection in adjacent lung was observed for a median around 50 of the top 100 tumor clones.

Clones were read by immunoSEQ multiplex PCR, and TCRdb kept only the in-frame ones, dropping some. The sample lists more than 45,000 clones, about 72% seen once, with about a sixth in the top ten. The V end lost 2 bases, the J end lost 8 bases, and 9 bases lay between the germline ends. Per germline, CDR1 MNHEY and CDR2 SMNVEV (reference sequence). The CDR3 covers 13 residues. As regards this clone: Its antigen is currently unknown.

The TCR was taken from a man aged 35 to 69 with stage I squamous cell lung carcinoma. J is TRBJ1-4 and V is TRBV27; D remains ambiguous. The sequences come from peripheral blood, collected before any cancer treatment. The CDR3 nucleotides are TGTGCCAGCAGTTTAAGAGGTCCAGAAAAACTGTTTTTT. It translates to CASSLRGPEKLFF. Supplemented by reference TRBV27 and TRBJ1-4, the full variable domain reads EAQVTQNPRYLITVTGKKLTVTCSQNMNHEYMSWYRQDPGLGLRQIYYSMNVEVTDKGDVPEGYKVSRKEKRNFPLILESPSPNQTSLYFCASSLRGPEKLFFGSGTQLSVL.